The clone carrying this TCR beta chain turned up a few times. Its antigen is not identified. Germline and junction disagree at one end, which may indicate a read error. The data were obtained in a study of T-cell reconstitution after alpha-beta-depleted transplantation in children. TCRbeta library preparation incorporated unique molecular identifiers. TCRdb independently ran MiXCR on the PCR reads; one entry per CDR3 protein. Among under 400,000 distinct CDR3 sequences, 20% to 30% were seen once, and the ten largest hold roughly 9.7%. Study-wide findings and caveats: By about two months after transplant, alpha-beta T cells reportedly arose from several hundred graft clones that had expanded. The authors attributed T-cell counts and diversity one year after transplant mostly to newly produced T cells. Surviving recipient cells, namely T cells and thymic progenitors, were the source of high day-60 TCRbeta diversity in some patients.

The V gene's germline CDR1 is SGHRS and CDR2 YFSETQ. The CDR3 sequence is 14 residues long. This chain links TRBV5-1 with TRBJ2-5; perhaps D is TRBD1 or TRBD2 (6 bases each). The sequences come from PBMCs, mostly from graft donor cells, collected 180 days after TCRalphabeta/CD19-depleted stem cell transplant. The TCR originated in a male patient under 18 who had a stem cell transplant for acute lymphoblastic leukemia, so the T cells may come from the graft donor. The DNA for the CDR3 is TGCGCCAGCAGCTTGAGGGGGGACCAAGAGATCCAGTACTTC. It is translated as CASSLRGDQEIQYF.